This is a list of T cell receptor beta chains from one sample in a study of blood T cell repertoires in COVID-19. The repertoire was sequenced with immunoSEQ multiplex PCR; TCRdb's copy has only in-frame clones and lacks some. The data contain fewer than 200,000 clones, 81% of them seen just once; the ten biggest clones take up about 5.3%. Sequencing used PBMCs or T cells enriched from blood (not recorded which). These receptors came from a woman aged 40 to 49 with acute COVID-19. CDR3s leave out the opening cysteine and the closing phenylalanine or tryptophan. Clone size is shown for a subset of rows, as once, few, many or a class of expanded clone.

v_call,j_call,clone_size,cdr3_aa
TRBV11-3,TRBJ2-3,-,ASSLGVLAGGGTDTQY
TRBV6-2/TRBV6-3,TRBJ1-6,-,ASSYSSGQFNSPLH
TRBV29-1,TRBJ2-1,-,SVSSLGVAGGSSYNEQF
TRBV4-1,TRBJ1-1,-,ASSQRGDRTGNTEAF
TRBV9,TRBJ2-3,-,ASSRAGDGADTQY
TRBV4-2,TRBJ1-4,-,ASSQEGIRRGEKLF
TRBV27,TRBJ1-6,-,ASSLSGQSRNSPLH
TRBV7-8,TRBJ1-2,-,ASSPHHGNFNYGYT
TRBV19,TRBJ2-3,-,ASSTPGQGDLRQY
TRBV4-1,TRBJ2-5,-,ASSQDRNSQETQY
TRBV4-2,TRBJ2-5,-,ASSQQMGTSGRADETQY
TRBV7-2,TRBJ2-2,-,ASSSLLGGNTGELF
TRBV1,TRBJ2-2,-,TSSVRDHPTPNITGELF
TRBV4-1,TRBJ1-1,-,ASSPEQGPTEAF
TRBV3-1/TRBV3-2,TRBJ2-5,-,ASSPSSRTQY
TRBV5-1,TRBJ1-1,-,ASRGGPLNTEAF
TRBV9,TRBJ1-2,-,ASRGQGRYGYT
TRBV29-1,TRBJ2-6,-,SVRQGSGANVLT
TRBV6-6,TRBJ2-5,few,ASSDRGQETQY
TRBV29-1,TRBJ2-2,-,SVEWGVKPGELF
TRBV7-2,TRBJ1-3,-,ASSTQISGNTIY
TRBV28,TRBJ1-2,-,ATLAEGEGYT
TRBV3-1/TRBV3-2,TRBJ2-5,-,ASSQNRGAETQY
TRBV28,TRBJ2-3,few,ASSSGSSTDTQY
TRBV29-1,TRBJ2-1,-,SVLRFEQF
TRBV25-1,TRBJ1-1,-,ASSGGVRGRWAF
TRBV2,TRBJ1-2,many,ASSVDRAGGYT
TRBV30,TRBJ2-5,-,ASGQETQY
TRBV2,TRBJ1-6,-,ASSVDRNNSPLH
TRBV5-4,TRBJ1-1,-,ASSLMGGTEAF
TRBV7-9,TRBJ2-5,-,ASTLRADQETQY
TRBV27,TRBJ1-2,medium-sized,ANYRGSWGYT
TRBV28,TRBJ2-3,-,ASSPAGGKTSTDTQY
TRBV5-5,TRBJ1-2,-,ASSPGQTAGGYT
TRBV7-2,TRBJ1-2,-,ASSLDEGALT
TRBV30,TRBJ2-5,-,AWTLTRGRETQY
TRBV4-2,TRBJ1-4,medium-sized,ASSQDWGGGEKLF
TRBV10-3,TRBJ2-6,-,AITSFGGQGNSGANVLT
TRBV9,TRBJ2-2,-,ASSAQGDTGELF
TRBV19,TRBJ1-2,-,ASSSRRETANYGYT
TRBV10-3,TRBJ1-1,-,ATTSGPTVVTEAF